This TCR beta chain comes out of a study of Ad26.COV2.S vaccination and SARS-CoV-2 variants (dated by TCRdb to the early 2020s). Concerning the study at large: Vaccine-arm donors were drawn from COV1001, a multicentre, randomized, double-blind, placebo-controlled phase I-IIa trial of Ad26.COV2.S in healthy adults. Ad26.COV2.S was given intramuscularly at 5x10^10 or 1x10^11 viral particles, as a single shot or as two shots 56 days apart. TCRbeta repertoire sequencing was used to assess the specificity and breadth of SARS-CoV-2-reactive T cell receptors after Ad26.COV2.S vaccination. The TCR-sequenced set comprised about 32 samples: around 20 Ad26.COV2.S vaccine recipients, 5 placebo recipients and 8 SARS-CoV-2 convalescent individuals. Participants in the trial were split at random into five groups of five each, receiving low-dose or high-dose Ad26.COV2.S once or twice, or else placebo on both occasions. Blinding of investigators to trial group allocation was maintained during experiments and outcome assessment. Summary of the overall study and its limitations: Vaccine and placebo recipients had similar non-spike TCR breadth, a finding consistent with the vaccine containing only spike. The authors noted that total T cell responses may have been underestimated by the TCR breadth and depth analyses. Substantial breadth of spike-specific CD8+ and CD4+ T cell responses was reported after vaccination. Comparing responses between vaccine doses or regimens was not something the study was powered to do. Ad26.COV2.S recipients had higher spike-specific TCR breadth than placebo recipients (P = 0.0014).

The V end loses 4 bases and the J end loses 5 bases, and a stretch of 14 bases separates them. The CDR3 has 14 amino acids, counting the end cysteine and phenylalanine. CDR3 DNA is the only sequence kept; it has 42 bases, read in frame from the first base. CDR1 and CDR2 (GTSNPN, SVGIG) derive from the germline V gene (reference sequence). Worth noting for this clone: It has no known antigen specificity. Base-call qualities are not available, and no considerably larger clone is one nucleotide away.

The immunoSEQ Assay was used to sequence TCRbeta CDR3 regions. After extraction, genomic DNA underwent amplification by bias-controlled multiplex PCR, followed by high-throughput sequencing. The source study handled its data this way. To quantify the absolute abundance of every unique TCRbeta CDR3 region, sequences were collapsed and filtered. T cell fraction was estimated by normalizing TCRbeta template counts to usable DNA, which was measured by amplifying reference genes present in all nucleated cells. Repertoire TCRs were annotated as SARS-CoV-2-specific when V gene, CDR3 amino acid sequence and J gene were exactly matched to a known reactive TCR set. The reference SARS-CoV-2 TCR set was obtained from MIRA and was filtered for enrichment in COVID-19-positive ImmuneCODE repertoires, whereby public or cross-reactive TCRs were removed. Drawing on the MIRA antigens, annotated TCRs were analysed further at the level of specific ORF or position within ORF. Breadth was defined as the number of annotated unique rearrangements divided by the total number of unique productive rearrangements, and depth was defined as the summed frequency of the annotated unique rearrangements. Group comparisons of TCR breadth used two-sided Wilcoxon rank-sum tests. TCRdb obtained this table from immuneACCESS and retained in-frame rearrangements with V and J assigned. These tables miss some clones; where compared with another copy, unresolved V genes account for less than half of the shortfall, and the remainder is unexplained. V, J and clone size are those of that table, while D and trimming were read from the DNA. Here the sample has 300,000 to 400,000 clones; about nine tenths occur a single time. Around 3.6% of the sample is in the top ten clones.

The treatment or condition label here, explained by the study, means: 19 received Ad26.COV2.S at low or high dose, single or two shots; roughly 5 received placebo; per-sample allocation not given. Repertoires of vaccine and placebo recipients were sequenced from samples taken on day 63 after the first injection. Between 29 July and 7 August 2020, Cohort 1b enrolled around 24 adults aged 18-55 years at one site in Boston, USA. Ad26.COV2.S was a replication-incompetent adenovirus type 26 vector that expressed a prefusion-stabilized SARS-CoV-2 spike protein derived from the original Wuhan strain. The TCR comes from a person aged 18-65 years who received the Ad26.COV2.S COVID-19 vaccine or a placebo. The chain is made from TRBV30 and TRBJ1-4; the D gene is perhaps TRBD1, on 5 matching bases. Sequenced material: peripheral blood, taken in a trial of Ad26.COV2.S vaccine versus placebo. The CDR3 protein sequence reads: CAWTRGPDNEKLFF. The bases read TGTGCCTGGACCCGGGGCCCGGACAATGAAAAACTGTTTTTT.